This record covers a single T cell receptor beta chain. Its antigen target is currently unknown. No much larger clonotype is one base removed from it; base qualities were not supplied. Amplification of TCR beta CDR3 regions was carried out from RNA transcripts. A first-round RT-PCR of the TCR CDR3 used the HTBI primer set with the Qiagen OneStep RT-PCR kit. Libraries were constructed in a second round of multiplex PCR, after which size selection and purification were carried out. Paired-end sequencing of the libraries was performed with 100 bp reads on an Illumina HiSeq2000. For the original study's pipeline: SOAPnuke was used to process the raw data, with reads discarded if the reads contained adapters or uncalled bases, had a mean Phred below 15, or lacked an exact constant-primer or identifier match. High-quality paired reads were merged using COPE v1.2.5, and each unique nucleotide sequence was defined as a clonotype. MiTCR v1.1 was used to align clonotypes to the IMGT TRBV, TRBD and TRBJ reference segments. The analysis included only V-J combinations with a frequency above 0.0001, which together covered about 99% of the repertoires. The TCS score was defined as the ratio of F50 (clonal expansion) to E x V (chaos), calculated using BLOSUM62-based TCRdist between CDR3 peptides within each V-J. Welch's t-statistics and random forest reduced 500 to 550 V-J features to 10 to 15, which were used in a naive Bayes classifier (R e1071). TCRdb took the public reads, trimmed them with fastp at Q25, ran MiXCR for clone calling and kept in-frame beta chains. Identical CDR3 protein sequences are pooled into one entry, listed with their most common genes and DNA. The V and J calls and clone size are TCRdb's, not the authors'. The sample records approximately 530,000 distinct CDR3 sequences, 20% of which are singletons. 47% of the sample lies in the top ten.

The data belong to a study of T cells in Graves' hyperthyroidism and ophthalmopathy (dated by TCRdb to about 2019). A note on the overall study: Peripheral blood was sampled at the time of initial diagnosis, prior to any treatment. A discovery cohort of approximately 97 patients, approximately 45 with Graves' ophthalmopathy and about 60 with stable Graves' hyperthyroidism, was used to find distinguishing TCR V-J signatures. Prospective prediction of ophthalmopathy was tested in an independent validation cohort of fewer than 20 hyperthyroidism patients and around 16 patients who later progressed to ophthalmopathy. The 85 to 100 discovery patients were divided at random into training and test sets in a 7:3 ratio. Thyroid tissue and blood T-cell repertoires from six Graves' hyperthyroidism patients were also compared in the study. After blood sampling, hyperthyroidism patients were treated with methimazole at a starting dose of 30 mg daily, and ophthalmopathy patients were treated with high-dose intravenous methylprednisolone. TCR Vbeta CDR3 sequencing of 135 peripheral blood samples (approximately 44 ophthalmopathy, 75 hyperthyroidism and some 17 progressor patients) is reported in the paper. Findings and caveats that apply to the study as a whole: Most expanded thyroid clonotypes (frequency above 0.001) were also detected in blood, suggesting blood repertoires may reflect thyroid immune responses. In validation, the model predicted progression to ophthalmopathy with 60% to 71% sensitivity and 72% to 85% specificity, a median of 6.5 months before onset. No statistical method was used to fix the sample size in advance, and group allocation was not hidden from the investigators. A 13 V-J signature model separated ophthalmopathy from stable hyperthyroidism, with 87.88% sensitivity and about 81% specificity in cross-validation and 80%/75% in testing.

Reading the germline V gene gives CDR1 MNHEY and CDR2 SVGAGI. The cysteine opens and the phenylalanine closes a CDR3 of 15 amino acids. Of the read, only the CDR3 DNA is kept; its 45 bases are in frame from base 1. Trimming removed 2 bases from V and 5 bases from J, leaving 15 bases between the germline ends. Ophthalmopathy patients had moderately to severely active disease, Clinical Activity Score of at least 3, NOSPECS grade of at least 4, and duration under 3 months. Patients with uncontrolled infections, other autoimmune diseases, pregnancy or lactation were excluded. Diagnoses relied on clinical symptoms, serum thyroxine and TRAb, thyroid ultrasound and orbital computed tomography. PBMCs were separated from 8 to 10 ml of fresh peripheral blood using Ficoll-Paque density gradient centrifugation. Total RNA was extracted using Trizol reagent, and RNA quality was assessed on an Agilent 2100 Bioanalyzer.

The sequenced sample consisted of blood. The receptor comes from a man aged 35 to 55 with Graves' ophthalmopathy. The chain couples TRBV6-5 to TRBJ2-5; TRBD2 might be the D gene, on 6 matching bases. For the CDR3, the sequence is CASSYPRGLGETQYF. The bases are TGTGCCAGCAGTTACCCGCGGGGCCTCGGGGAGACCCAGTACTTC.